Sequencing of this T cell receptor beta chain was carried out in a study of shared clonotypes between healthy human individuals. Whole-study context: Researchers drew samples from a couple of women and three men aged 18 to 49. Study-level results: Limitation of the genetic and exposure-history diversity represented came from the few donors.

Donors were Caucasian adults residing in Nashville, Tennessee, USA. On this clone itself: Antigen unknown.

This was a deep-level run. Profiled with immunoSEQ multiplex PCR; TCRdb holds only in-frame clones, not every one. The sample has hundreds of thousands of clones, roughly 80% seen once. This CDR3 region has 15 residues. The germline V gene encodes CDR1 SGHTA and CDR2 FQGNSA. The V and J ends lost 1 base and 7 bases, in that order; junction bases with no gene match: 7. The TCR was taken from a woman aged 40 to 50 in good health. Some clones in this sample may be carry-over from other donors' samples. Sequencing input: PBMCs. The V call is TRBV7-2, the J call TRBJ2-7, with 10 bases lining up with TRBD2. The chain's CDR3 is CASSLDLAGVDEQYF. Here the CDR3 DNA reads TGTGCCAGCAGCTTAGATCTAGCGGGGGTTGATGAGCAGTACTTC.